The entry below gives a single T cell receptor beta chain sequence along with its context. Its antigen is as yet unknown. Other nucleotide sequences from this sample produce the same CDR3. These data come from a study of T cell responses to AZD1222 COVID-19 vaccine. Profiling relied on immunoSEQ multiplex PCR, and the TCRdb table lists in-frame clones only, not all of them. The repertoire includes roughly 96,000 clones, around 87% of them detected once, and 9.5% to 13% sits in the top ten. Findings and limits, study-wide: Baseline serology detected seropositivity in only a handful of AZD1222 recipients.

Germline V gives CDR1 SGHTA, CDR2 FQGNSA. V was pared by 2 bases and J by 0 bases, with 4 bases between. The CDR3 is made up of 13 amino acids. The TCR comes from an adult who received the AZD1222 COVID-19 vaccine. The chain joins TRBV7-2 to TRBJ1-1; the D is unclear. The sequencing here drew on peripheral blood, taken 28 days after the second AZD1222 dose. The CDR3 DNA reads TGTGCCAGCAGCTTAAGCGTGAACACTGAAGCTTTCTTT. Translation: CASSLSVNTEAFF.